Here is one T cell receptor beta chain with its context. These data belong to a study of T cells expressing NK-cell markers. Study information: According to the study, TCR beta repertoires originated from sorted CD3+CD56+NKG2C+, CD3+CD56+NKG2C- and CD3+CD56-NKG2C+ T cells.

Reprocessing the 5' RACE reads, TCRdb reports a single entry for every CDR3 protein and omits DNA. Its clone listing holds fewer than 400,000 distinct CDR3 sequences. The source material was blood T cells: a sorted CD56 or NKG2C T cell subset, CD4+ or CD8+ T cells, or bulk PBMC T cells (not recorded which). The receptor was isolated from a woman aged 45-59 years in good health.

The CDR3 reads CASSQGLDTQYF. V gene TRBV5-1 combines with J gene TRBJ2-3; TCRdb gives TRBD1 as the D gene, but with no DNA this cannot be confirmed. Germline CDR1 reads SGHRS; CDR2 reads YFSETQ. CDR3 length: 12 amino acids.